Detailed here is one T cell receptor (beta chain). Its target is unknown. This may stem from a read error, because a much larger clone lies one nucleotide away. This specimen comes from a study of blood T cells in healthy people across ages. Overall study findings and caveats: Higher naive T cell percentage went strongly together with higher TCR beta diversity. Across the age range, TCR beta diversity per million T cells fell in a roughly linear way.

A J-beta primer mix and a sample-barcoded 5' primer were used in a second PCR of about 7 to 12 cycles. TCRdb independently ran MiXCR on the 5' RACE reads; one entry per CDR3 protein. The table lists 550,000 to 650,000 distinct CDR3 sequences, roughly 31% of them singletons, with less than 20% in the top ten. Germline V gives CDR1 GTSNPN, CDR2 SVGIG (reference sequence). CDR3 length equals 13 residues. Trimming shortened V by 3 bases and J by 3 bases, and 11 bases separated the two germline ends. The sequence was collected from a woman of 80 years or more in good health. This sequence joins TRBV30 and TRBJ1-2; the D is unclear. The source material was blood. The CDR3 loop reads CAWREDGYYGYTF. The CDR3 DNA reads TGTGCCTGGAGGGAGGACGGTTACTATGGCTACACCTTC.